The 18 T cell receptor beta chains given below trace back to one sample, sequenced in a study of CD8 T cells in ankylosing spondylitis. TCRdb redid the calling of the 5' RACE reads with MiXCR, one entry per CDR3 protein. The profile covers 130,000 or so distinct CDR3 sequences, with about 7% appearing a single time and 12% taken by the ten largest. Sequenced material: blood, either unsorted or a sorted T cell fraction (not recorded which). These receptors were obtained from a male donor with ankylosing spondylitis or in good health (not recorded which).

This clonotype has just a few counts. This chain uses TRBV20-1 with TRBJ2-1; 8 bases fit TRBD2. Per the germline V gene, CDR1 is DFQATT and CDR2 is SNEGSKA (reference sequence). This CDR3 contains 14 residues. Losses at the gene ends were 1 base for V and 4 bases for J; bases not matched to a gene: 3. CDR3 protein: CSARGAGAYNEQFF. DNA for the CDR3: TGCAGTGCTAGAGGAGCGGGAGCGTACAATGAGCAGTTCTTC.

This clonotype was observed at least ten times. The CDR3 region is CSARQGPITEAFF. CDR3 DNA sequence: TGCAGTGCTAGACAGGGGCCGATCACTGAAGCTTTCTTT. The chain uses TRBV20-1 and TRBJ1-1; possible D gene TRBD1, 6 bases. The CDR3 length is 13 residues. V was shortened by 2 bases and J by 4 bases, with 11 bases between the two germline ends. Germline V gene lookup returns CDR1 DFQATT and CDR2 SNEGSKA (reference sequence).

This clonotype was seen many times. The gene calls are TRBV12-3 or TRBV12-4 and TRBJ1-5; 8 nucleotides line up with TRBD1. The J segment lost 2 bases and the V segment lost 5 bases, leaving 5 bases of the junction unmatched. The CDR3 is made up of 15 amino acids. In DNA, the CDR3 is TGTGCCAGCAGTCCCCCGGACAGGGGCAATCAGCCCCAGCATTTT. This translates into CASSPPDRGNQPQHF.

This clonotype came up many times. The rearrangement joins TRBV3-1 to TRBJ2-7, with D possibly TRBD2 on 6 matching bases. The V and J ends lost 6 bases and 0 bases respectively, with 12 bases between them. The CDR3 totals 14 residues. CDR1 is LGHDT and CDR2 is YNNKEL in the germline V gene (reference sequence). The CDR3 region is CASRSSGVSYEQYF. The CDR3 region has the DNA TGTGCCAGCAGGTCGTCGGGGGTCTCCTACGAGCAGTACTTC.

The V and J genes are TRBV5-1 and TRBJ2-3; 14 bases fit TRBD2. The junction had 3 bases not matched to a gene; V was cut back by 4 bases and J by 2 bases. The CDR3 runs 16 residues. Germline V lookup: CDR1 SGHRS, CDR2 YFSETQ. This chain's CDR3 is CASSPGLAGATDTQYF. The CDR3 bases are TGCGCCAGCAGCCCGGGACTAGCGGGGGCCACAGATACGCAGTATTTT.

This clonotype has ten or more counts. The CDR3: CSARMAFAGELFF. CDR3 coding DNA: TGCAGTGCAAGAATGGCTTTCGCCGGGGAGCTGTTTTTT. The chain links TRBV20-1 to TRBJ2-2; D remains ambiguous. Germline-derived CDR1 and CDR2 are DFQATT and SNEGSKA (reference sequence). Deletions cut 6 bases from V and 6 bases from J, with 14 bases between. The CDR3 has 13 residues.

There are many counts of this clonotype. This chain uses TRBV5-1 with TRBJ2-2, with 8 bases identical to TRBD1. This CDR3 has 16 amino acids. V lost 4 bases and J lost 0; bases outside the gene matches: 5. In germline, CDR1 is SGHRS, CDR2 YFSETQ. In DNA, the CDR3 is TGCGCCAGCAGCCCCCGGACAGGGTCGAACACCGGGGAGCTGTTTTTT. It encodes CASSPRTGSNTGELFF.

This chain uses TRBV7-6 with TRBJ1-5; D is undetermined. The ends were cut back, 5 bases at V and 0 bases at J, with 8 bases in the middle. Germline CDR1 is SGHVS and CDR2 is FNYEAQ. The CDR3 loop spans 14 amino acids. Here the CDR3 DNA reads TGTGCCAGCAGCCCGGGTTATAGCAATCAGCCCCAGCATTTT. It yields the protein CASSPGYSNQPQHF.

This clonotype was counted many times. The genes are TRBV18 and TRBJ2-5; no reliable D call. Trimming removed 3 bases from V and 4 bases from J, with 9 bases in between. CDR3 length: 13 residues. CDR1 KGHSH and CDR2 LQKENI come from the germline V gene. The CDR3 DNA sequence: TGTGCCAGCTCACCGTGGTCCGGAGAGACCCAGTACTTC. This encodes CASSPWSGETQYF.

This clonotype was recorded many times. This chain joins TRBV13 and TRBJ1-6, with TRBD1 matching 7 bases. This CDR3 is 15 amino acids long. V shed 5 bases and J 3 bases; nucleotides not matched to a gene: 4. Germline assignment: CDR1 PRHDT and CDR2 FYEKMQ (reference sequence). The CDR3 coding sequence is TGTGCCAGCAGCGCCCGGGACAGCTATAATTCACCCCTCCACTTT. It is translated as CASSARDSYNSPLHF.

This clonotype was counted at least ten times. V gene TRBV20-1 combines with J gene TRBJ2-4; D perhaps matches TRBD1 (6 bases). CDR1 is DFQATT and CDR2 is SNEGSKA in the germline V gene (reference sequence). Trimming left V 6 bases short and J 10 bases short, with 16 bases between. This CDR3 spans 12 amino acids. CDR3 in DNA: TGCAGTGCCCCGAGGGACACCCGAATTCAGTACTTC. Residues: CSAPRDTRIQYF.

This clonotype was seen many times. V and J are TRBV20-1 and TRBJ1-5; D gene unclear. The CDR3 contains 14 residues. The ends were cut back, 3 bases at V and 7 bases at J, with 16 bases in the middle. Germline values: CDR1 DFQATT, CDR2 SNEGSKA (reference sequence). The CDR3 DNA is TGCAGTGCTAGGCCGTTTGACCCGTACCAGCCCCAGCATTTT. It specifies CSARPFDPYQPQHF.

This clonotype occurred many times. The genes are TRBV5-6 and TRBJ1-5; D is ambiguous. V lost 3 bases and J lost 4, with 11 bases in between. The CDR3 runs 14 residues. Germline V gene data show CDR1 as SGHDT and CDR2 as YYEEEE. CDR3 nucleotides: TGTGCCAGCAGCTACCTCGGGCAGAATCAGCCCCAGCATTTT. Translated, it gives CASSYLGQNQPQHF. The full variable domain, rest sourced from reference TRBV5-6 and TRBJ1-5, is DAGVTQSPTHLIKTRGQQVTLRCSPKSGHDTVSWYQQALGQGPQFIFQYYEEEERQRGNFPDRFSGHQFPNYSSELNVNALLLGDSALYLCASSYLGQNQPQHFGDGTRLSIL.

This clonotype was picked up many times. The chain carries TRBV3-1 and TRBJ2-7; the D gene is possibly TRBD2 (7 bases). V was pared by 4 bases and J by 6 bases, with 16 bases between. Germline CDR1 LGHDT, CDR2 YNNKEL (reference sequence). This CDR3 region has 14 residues. This CDR3 reads CASSPFGGGSEQYF. As DNA, the CDR3 is TGTGCCAGCAGCCCATTCGGCGGGGGCTCCGAGCAGTACTTC.

At least ten counts were recorded for this clonotype. The chain employs TRBV12-3 or TRBV12-4 and TRBJ1-2; perhaps TRBD1 as D (6 bases). There are 14 residues in the CDR3. Trimming cost V 6 bases and J 8 bases, with 19 bases left between them. CDR3 protein: CASSPRQDTRGYTF. CDR3 sequence (DNA): TGTGCCAGCAGCCCCAGACAGGATACGAGGGGCTACACCTTC.

This clonotype has ten or more counts. The chain joins TRBV20-1 to TRBJ2-7, with 7 bases lining up with TRBD2. There are 16 residues in the CDR3. Germline assignment: CDR1 DFQATT and CDR2 SNEGSKA (reference sequence). The V segment lost 5 bases and the J segment 4 bases; nucleotides outside the gene matches: 17. The CDR3 DNA is TGCAGTGCTCGCCCCAGACCGGGACTACCAGTATACGAGCAGTACTTC. Translating it yields CSARPRPGLPVYEQYF.

This clonotype was detected many times. The gene calls are TRBV29-1 and TRBJ1-1; the D gene is possibly TRBD1 (6 bases). Per germline, CDR1 SQVTM and CDR2 ANQGSEA. The CDR3 spans 13 residues. The ends were cut back, 3 bases at V and 4 bases at J, with 12 bases in the middle. The CDR3 coding sequence is TGCAGCGTTGACGGGGGCTCGGTCACTGAAGCTTTCTTT. This codes for CSVDGGSVTEAFF.

At least ten counts were recorded for this clonotype. The J gene is TRBJ2-5, the V gene TRBV5-1; 9 positions agree with TRBD2. Germline assignment: CDR1 SGHRS and CDR2 YFSETQ. The junction had 4 bases not matched to a gene; V was cut back by 0 bases and J by 1 base. The CDR3 extends over 16 amino acids. In DNA, the CDR3 is TGCGCCAGCAGCTTGGCCCTAGCGGGGCCCCAAGAGACCCAGTACTTC. Protein sequence: CASSLALAGPQETQYF.